This T cell receptor (beta chain) is drawn from a study of blood T cell repertoires in COVID-19. The overall study: Nucleic acid was either cDNA or gDNA, and it came from T cells, B-cell-depleted T cells, or PBMCs.

CDR3 length equals 20 residues. Sequenced by immunoSEQ multiplex PCR; TCRdb stores in-frame clones only, minus some. This table has 250,000 to 300,000 clones, approximately 89% appearing once. Followed longitudinally, the Seattle patients had been enrolled during active infection. The source is a woman aged 70-85 years with COVID-19, enrolled during active disease. Material: peripheral blood. The gene calls are TRBV12-1 and TRBJ1-6. TRBV12-1 constitutes a pseudogene. As DNA, the CDR3 is TGTGCCAGCAGCTTTGGGGTTCGTGAGCCAGCGTTGTCATATAATTCACCCCTCCACTTT. Translated: CASSFGVREPALSYNSPLHF.